One and the same sample provided the 30 T cell receptor beta chains below, sequenced in a study of cytomegalovirus exposure and HLA in healthy donors. The PCR employed 60 Vbeta primers together with 13 Jbeta primers. Using immunoSEQ multiplex PCR, the repertoire was profiled, and TCRdb retains in-frame clones only, with some absent. Recorded here are 91,000 or so clones; the top ten clones represent 3% to 4%. Sequencing was done on a sample of PBMCs. The origin of the receptors is a woman aged 25 to 39 in good health and CMV-seronegative.

CDR3: CASSFVQGTGNTEAFF. In nucleotides, the CDR3 is TGTGCCAGCAGCTTTGTACAGGGGACTGGGAACACTGAAGCTTTCTTT. The chain links TRBV7-9 to TRBJ1-1; 7 bases are shared with TRBD1. The V gene end was trimmed by 3 bases and the J gene end by 1 base; junction bases not matched to a gene: 8. The germline gives CDR1 SEHNR, CDR2 FQNEAQ (reference sequence). This CDR3 region has 16 residues.

The rearrangement links TRBV29-1 to TRBJ2-7; 10 nucleotides align to TRBD1. Germline V CDR1 and CDR2: SQVTM, ANQGSEA. The J segment lost 4 bases and the V segment lost 7 bases, leaving 4 bases of the junction unmatched. The CDR3 runs 12 residues. The CDR3 nucleotides read TGCAGCGCAGGACAGGGGGATTACGAGCAGTACTTC. Protein: CSAGQGDYEQYF.

The chain joins TRBV7-6 to TRBJ1-1, with a weak D call TRBD1 (6 bases). Looked up from germline, CDR1 is SGHVS and CDR2 is FNYEAQ. V was clipped by 6 bases and J by 4 bases, with 15 bases between them. CDR3 length: 14 amino acids. CDR3 nucleotides: TGTGCCAGCAGAGGGGGGGGACTCTCCACTGAAGCTTTCTTT. Translating it yields CASRGGGLSTEAFF.

The V call is TRBV29-1, the J call TRBJ1-4, with D possibly being TRBD1 (5 bases). The CDR3 is made up of 12 amino acids. Per the germline V gene, CDR1 is SQVTM and CDR2 is ANQGSEA. V lost 7 bases and J lost 8, with 14 bases in between. In DNA, the CDR3 is TGCAGCGCCCGGTGGGAGGGGGAAAAACTGTTTTTT. Its translation is CSARWEGEKLFF.

This chain links TRBV7-2 with TRBJ1-1; TRBD1 matches 8 bases. The CDR3 covers 17 residues. After removal of 5 bases from V and 5 bases from J, the junction contained 16 bases not matched to a gene. Germline V CDR1 and CDR2: SGHTA, FQGNSA. The CDR3 reads CASSLYIGQGIGTEAFF. The CDR3 DNA is TGTGCCAGCAGCCTATACATCGGACAGGGAATAGGGACTGAAGCTTTCTTT.

The chain employs TRBV27 and TRBJ1-5, with 8 nucleotides matching TRBD1. The germline gives CDR1 MNHEY, CDR2 SMNVEV (reference sequence). J was trimmed by 2 bases and V by 3 bases; bases with no gene match: 0. The CDR3 runs to 14 residues. This chain's CDR3 is CASSLTGGNQPQHF. In DNA form, the CDR3 reads TGTGCCAGCAGTTTGACAGGGGGCAATCAGCCCCAGCATTTT.

The chain joins TRBV7-9 to TRBJ2-3; 7 bases match TRBD1. Germline V gives CDR1 SEHNR, CDR2 FQNEAQ (reference sequence). The V gene end was trimmed by 5 bases and the J gene end by 2 bases; junction bases not matched to a gene: 7. The CDR3 has 15 residues. CDR3 residues: CASSVRQGNTDTQYF. The CDR3 DNA is TGTGCCAGCAGCGTAAGACAGGGAAACACAGATACGCAGTATTTT.

The chain uses TRBV27 and TRBJ2-7; a possible D gene is TRBD2 (5 bases). The CDR3 has 16 residues. From germline, CDR1 is MNHEY and CDR2 SMNVEV (reference sequence). The V and J ends lost 5 bases and 0 bases respectively, with 17 bases between them. The DNA of the CDR3 is TGTGCCAGCAGTCCCCGCCCGCCGGGGAGCTCCTACGAGCAGTACTTC. Protein: CASSPRPPGSSYEQYF.

The gene calls are TRBV30 and TRBJ1-6; 7 bases match TRBD1. The J segment lost 7 bases and the V segment lost 1 base, leaving 10 bases of the junction unmatched. Germline V gives CDR1 GTSNPN, CDR2 SVGIG (reference sequence). This CDR3 is 16 amino acids long. CDR3: CAWSAFRGQKNSPLHF. CDR3 sequence (DNA): TGTGCCTGGAGTGCCTTTAGGGGACAGAAAAATTCACCCCTCCACTTT.

The chain combines TRBV27 with TRBJ1-1; TRBD1 might be the D (5 bases). Germline CDR1 MNHEY, CDR2 SMNVEV (reference sequence). Trimming left V 5 bases short and J 1 base short, with 11 bases between. This CDR3 region has 14 residues. The CDR3 reads CASSPLQANTEAFF. CDR3 nucleotides: TGTGCCAGCAGTCCTCTACAGGCGAACACTGAAGCTTTCTTT.

The chain joins TRBV9 to TRBJ2-7, with a weak D call TRBD1 (6 bases). The CDR3 spans 15 residues. Trimming took off 2 bases at V and 2 bases at J, with 14 bases between the two ends. Germline V gene data show CDR1 as SGDLS and CDR2 as YYNGEE. The CDR3: CASSVGPGATYEQYF. The CDR3 region has the DNA TGTGCCAGCAGCGTTGGTCCAGGGGCAACCTACGAGCAGTACTTC.

The CDR3, as DNA: TGCAGTGCCCAACAGCTTCCGGCTTTCTTT. Its protein product is CSAQQLPAFF. The chain joins TRBV20-1 to TRBJ1-1; D uncertain. The V gene's germline CDR1 is DFQATT and CDR2 SNEGSKA (reference sequence). The CDR3 is 10 residues long. Trimming left V 6 bases short and J 11 bases short, with 13 bases between.

This CDR3 is CASSLLAVNYGYTF. The CDR3 nucleotides are TGCGCCAGCAGCCTTCTCGCAGTTAACTATGGCTACACCTTC. V and J are TRBV4-1 and TRBJ1-2; no clear D. CDR3 length: 14 amino acids. V lost 4 bases, J lost 1 base, and 10 bases lay in between. Per germline, CDR1 MGHRA and CDR2 YSYEKL.

The rearrangement joins TRBV21-1 to TRBJ1-5. TRBV21-1 is reported as a pseudogene. This CDR3 is 14 amino acids long. CDR3 sequence: CASSKDYSNQPQHF. The CDR3 region has the DNA TGTGCCAGCAGCAAAGACTATAGCAATCAGCCCCAGCATTTT.

J is TRBJ2-3 and V is TRBV5-1; 7 bases map to TRBD2. V lost 3 bases to trimming and J lost 1 base; unmatched junction nucleotides: 5. Looked up from germline, CDR1 is SGHRS and CDR2 is YFSETQ. The CDR3 extends over 15 amino acids. The CDR3 loop is CASSWIGGGTDTQYF. In DNA, the CDR3 is TGCGCCAGCAGCTGGATTGGGGGGGGCACAGATACGCAGTATTTT.

This chain uses TRBV6-6 with TRBJ2-1, with 7 nucleotides matching TRBD2. The CDR3 consists of 13 residues. In germline, CDR1 is MNHNY, CDR2 SVGAGI (reference sequence). V was pared by 4 bases and J by 10 bases, with 7 bases of the junction left unmatched. CDR3 residues: CASSLGSGTEQFF. The CDR3 bases are TGTGCCAGCAGTTTGGGAAGCGGGACGGAGCAGTTCTTC.

This chain links TRBV28 with TRBJ1-6; TRBD1 agrees at 7 bases. The CDR3 sequence is 15 residues long. CDR1 MDHEN and CDR2 SYDVKM come from the germline V gene. V shed 5 bases and J 5 bases; nucleotides not matched to a gene: 6. CDR3 amino acids: CASSARDRDNSPLHF. The CDR3, as DNA: TGTGCCAGCAGTGCCCGGGACAGAGATAATTCACCCCTCCACTTT.

The chain employs TRBV19 and TRBJ2-7, with 9 bases matching TRBD1. Germline V CDR1 and CDR2: LNHDA, SQIVND (reference sequence). V was pared by 6 bases and J by 2 bases, with 5 bases of the junction left unmatched. This CDR3 has 14 amino acids. The CDR3 DNA is TGTGCCAGTAGCCTACAGGGGGCTACCTACGAGCAGTACTTC. It codes for CASSLQGATYEQYF.

This chain joins TRBV27 and TRBJ1-6; 9 bases line up with TRBD1. Germline V gene data show CDR1 as MNHEY and CDR2 as SMNVEV (reference sequence). V shed 5 bases and J 7 bases; nucleotides not matched to a gene: 6. This CDR3 has 15 residues. The CDR3 region is CASSPRQGVNSPLHF. CDR3 nucleotides: TGTGCCAGCAGTCCCAGACAGGGGGTGAATTCACCCCTCCACTTT.

This CDR3 is CASSVARTGGLEQFF. CDR3 nucleotide sequence: TGTGCCAGTAGTGTGGCCCGGACAGGGGGCCTTGAGCAGTTCTTC. This rearrangement joins TRBV19 to TRBJ2-1; 11 bases agree with TRBD1. Germline CDR1 LNHDA, CDR2 SQIVND (reference sequence). The ends lost 5 bases at V and 9 bases at J; junction bases unmatched: 9. There are 15 residues in the CDR3.

The chain employs TRBV5-1 and TRBJ2-3, with 7 bases identical to TRBD2. The germline V gene has CDR1 SGHRS and CDR2 YFSETQ. J was trimmed by 2 bases and V by 2 bases; bases with no gene match: 14. The CDR3 sequence is 18 residues long. The CDR3 bases are TGCGCCAGCAGCTTCGTGGTTGGTGGGGGGAGGGACACAGATACGCAGTATTTT. Amino acid sequence: CASSFVVGGGRDTDTQYF. The full variable domain, rest sourced from reference TRBV5-1 and TRBJ2-3, is KAGVTQTPRYLIKTRGQQVTLSCSPISGHRSVSWYQQTPGQGLQFLFEYFSETQRNKGNFPGRFSGRQFSNSRSEMNVSTLELGDSALYLCASSFVVGGGRDTDTQYFGPGTRLTVL.

This chain joins TRBV19 and TRBJ1-5; a possible D gene is TRBD1 (5 bases). CDR3 length: 13 residues. V lost 4 bases, J lost 4 bases, and 8 bases lay in between. Germline V gene sequence: CDR1 LNHDA, CDR2 SQIVND (reference sequence). The CDR3 protein is CASSTDRNQPQHF. In DNA, the CDR3 is TGTGCCAGTAGTACTGACAGAAATCAGCCCCAGCATTTT.

The rearrangement joins TRBV4-1 to TRBJ1-1; D is unclear. The CDR3 contains 15 residues. The V end lost 1 base, the J end lost 0 bases, and 9 bases lay between the germline ends. Germline loops: CDR1 MGHRA, CDR2 YSYEKL. CDR3 protein: CASSQGETVNTEAFF. The DNA for the CDR3 is TGCGCCAGCAGCCAAGGGGAGACGGTGAACACTGAAGCTTTCTTT.

V and J are TRBV19 and TRBJ1-2; 9 positions agree with TRBD1. Trimming took 4 bases from V and 4 from J; bases not matched to a gene: 4. CDR3 length equals 14 residues. The V gene's germline CDR1 is LNHDA and CDR2 SQIVND (reference sequence). CDR3 sequence: CASSTDRGGYGYTF. In DNA form, the CDR3 reads TGTGCCAGTAGTACGGACAGGGGAGGCTATGGCTACACCTTC.

This sequence joins TRBV6-4 and TRBJ2-3; TRBD1 matches at 8 bases. CDR1 is MRHNA, CDR2 SNTAGT, per germline. The CDR3 has 16 amino acids. V was pared by 0 bases and J by 5 bases, with 7 bases of the junction left unmatched. CDR3 region: CASSDSTDRVVDTQYF. The CDR3 bases are TGTGCCAGCAGTGACTCGACGGACAGGGTGGTAGATACGCAGTATTTT.

This chain connects TRBV7-2 to TRBJ2-3, with 9 bases that match TRBD2. The CDR3 covers 17 residues. V was pared by 3 bases and J by 5 bases, with 12 bases of the junction left unmatched. The germline V gene has CDR1 SGHTA and CDR2 FQGNSA. CDR3 protein: CASSFRGQRGAIDTQYF. As DNA, the CDR3 is TGTGCCAGCAGCTTCCGAGGGCAGCGGGGGGCGATAGATACGCAGTATTTT.

The chain is built from TRBV9 and TRBJ1-2, with a possible D match to TRBD1 (6 bases). This CDR3 is built from 13 residues. Germline-derived CDR1 and CDR2 are SGDLS and YYNGEE. The V end lost 3 bases, the J end lost 7 bases, and 13 bases lay between the germline ends. The CDR3 protein is CASSAGGGGGYTF. The CDR3 DNA reads TGTGCCAGCAGCGCGGGGGGGGGCGGTGGCTACACCTTC.

This CDR3 reads CASSLQGSAIMPQHF. CDR3 bases: TGTGCCAGTAGTCTTCAGGGGAGCGCAATCATGCCCCAGCATTTT. This chain joins TRBV19 and TRBJ1-5; a possible D gene is TRBD1 (6 bases). Germline V gives CDR1 LNHDA, CDR2 SQIVND (reference sequence). CDR3 length equals 15 residues. V lost 5 bases to trimming and J lost 9 bases, with 20 bases between them.

The rearrangement joins TRBV30 to TRBJ1-1, with unresolved D. The CDR3 is 11 amino acids. Trimming took off 4 bases at V and 11 bases at J, with 14 bases between the two ends. The germline CDR1 and CDR2 sequences are GTSNPN and SVGIG (reference sequence). For the CDR3, the DNA is TGTGCCTGGAATATGGGCGCCCTGGCTTTCTTT. Amino acids: CAWNMGALAFF.

The chain carries TRBV27 and TRBJ2-3, with 13 positions matching TRBD2. V lost 5 bases to trimming and J lost 4 bases; unmatched junction nucleotides: 6. Germline V gene data show CDR1 as MNHEY and CDR2 as SMNVEV (reference sequence). There are 16 residues in the CDR3. The CDR3 region has the DNA TGTGCCAGCAGTCCGACTAGCGGGGGGTTCGCAGATACGCAGTATTTT. Protein product: CASSPTSGGFADTQYF.